The 18 T cell receptor beta chains in this list originate from one sample, sequenced in a study of cytotoxic CD8 clonotypes in ibrutinib-treated CLL. Assay used: immunoSEQ multiplex PCR; TCRdb lists only in-frame clones, some missing. The sample yields about 120,000 clones, 58% seen once. The sample was PBMCs, taken after 24 months of ibrutinib treatment. These receptors came from a human donor with chronic lymphocytic leukemia.

The table lists this clone with a few counts. The genes are TRBV9 and TRBJ2-5; TRBD1 matches 10 bases. Germline V lookup: CDR1 SGDLS, CDR2 YYNGEE. Trimming removed 2 bases from V and 3 bases from J; junction bases left unmatched: 4. The CDR3 is 15 residues long. The CDR3 nucleotides read TGTGCCAGCAGCGTCTCTGGACAGGGGGAAGAGACCCAGTACTTC. Translated, it gives CASSVSGQGEETQYF.

The sample holds a few counts of this clone. The chain is built from TRBV7-6 and TRBJ2-1; 10 positions agree with TRBD2. This CDR3 contains 15 residues. CDR1 is SGHVS, CDR2 FNYEAQ, per germline. The V segment lost 1 base and the J segment 5 bases; nucleotides outside the gene matches: 2. DNA for the CDR3: TGTGCCAGCAGCTTAGGAGCGGGGGGGAACAATGAGCAGTTCTTC. Residues: CASSLGAGGNNEQFF.

This chain connects TRBV7-2 to TRBJ2-1; D not resolved. V lost 5 bases, J lost 10 bases, and 0 bases lay in between. The CDR3 totals 8 residues. The V gene's germline CDR1 is SGHTA and CDR2 FQGNSA. The CDR3 region is CASSEQFF. The CDR3 bases are TGTGCCAGCAGCGAGCAGTTCTTC. Using reference TRBV7-2 and TRBJ2-1 for the parts outside the CDR3, the full variable domain is GAGVSQSPSNKVTEKGKDVELRCDPISGHTALYWYRQSLGQGLEFLIYFQGNSAPDKSGLPSDRFSAERTGGSVSTLTIQRTQQEDSAVYLCASSEQFFGPGTRLTVL.

The V call is TRBV7-2, the J call TRBJ2-5; D possibly matches TRBD1 or TRBD2 (5 bases each). The CDR3 runs to 15 residues. The germline CDR1 and CDR2 sequences are SGHTA and FQGNSA. The V and J ends lost 1 base and 2 bases respectively, with 11 bases between them. The DNA of the CDR3 is TGTGCCAGCAGCTTAGAGGGGCGGGCTCAAGAGACCCAGTACTTC. Translated: CASSLEGRAQETQYF. Drawing the rest from reference TRBV7-2 and TRBJ2-5, the complete variable domain is GAGVSQSPSNKVTEKGKDVELRCDPISGHTALYWYRQSLGQGLEFLIYFQGNSAPDKSGLPSDRFSAERTGGSVSTLTIQRTQQEDSAVYLCASSLEGRAQETQYFGPGTRLLVL.

This clone was counted a few times. The chain recombines TRBV30 with TRBJ1-3; D is possibly TRBD1 (5 bases). Per the germline V gene, CDR1 is GTSNPN and CDR2 is SVGIG (reference sequence). Deletions cut 5 bases from V and 7 bases from J, with 12 bases between. CDR3 length: 12 residues. The chain's CDR3 is CAWSLGGNTIYF. Written as DNA, the CDR3 is TGTGCCTGGTCGTTGGGGGGGAACACCATATATTTT.

This chain links TRBV30 with TRBJ2-5, with TRBD2 matching 7 bases. This CDR3 region has 14 residues. Germline values: CDR1 GTSNPN, CDR2 SVGIG (reference sequence). The trim removed 1 base at V and 7 bases at J, leaving 9 bases unmatched. The CDR3 sequence: CAWSETGGSGTQYF. The CDR3 DNA reads TGTGCCTGGAGTGAAACGGGGGGTTCCGGGACCCAGTACTTC. The whole variable domain, filled in from reference TRBV30 and TRBJ2-5, reads SQTIHQWPATLVQPVGSPLSLECTVEGTSNPNLYWYRQAAGRGLQLLFYSVGIGQISSEVPQNLSASRPQDRQFILSSKKLLLSDSGFYLCAWSETGGSGTQYFGPGTRLLVL.

With regard to this clone: The same CDR3 can be traced to other DNA sequences in this sample. The CDR3 loop reads CASSQDRGGTEAFF. As DNA, the CDR3 is TGTGCCAGCAGCCAAGATAGAGGGGGCACTGAAGCTTTCTTT. The rearrangement uses TRBV14 and TRBJ1-1; weak D call: TRBD1 (6 bases). CDR1 and CDR2 from the germline V gene are SGHDN and FVKESK. Trimming cost V 0 bases and J 4 bases, with 9 bases left between them. The CDR3 extends over 14 amino acids.

This rearrangement joins TRBV29-1 to TRBJ2-7, with D possibly TRBD1 on 5 matching bases. In germline, CDR1 is SQVTM, CDR2 ANQGSEA. Trimming took 2 bases from V and 4 from J, leaving 15 bases between them. There are 14 residues in the CDR3. The CDR3 is CSVELTGYEYEQYF. The CDR3 DNA is TGCAGCGTTGAATTAACAGGTTACGAATACGAGCAGTACTTC.

The chain joins TRBV30 to TRBJ2-6, with D uncertain. Germline V gene lookup returns CDR1 GTSNPN and CDR2 SVGIG (reference sequence). The CDR3 loop spans 14 amino acids. The V end was cut by 4 bases, the J end by 1 base, with 8 bases between. CDR3 sequence (DNA): TGTGCCTGGACTTGGGAATCTGGGGCCAACGTCCTGACTTTC. Amino acids: CAWTWESGANVLTF.

This clone was detected once. The chain uses TRBV14 and TRBJ1-3, with unresolved D. CDR1 is SGHDN and CDR2 is FVKESK in the germline V gene. V lost 4 bases and J 0 bases, leaving 13 bases between the germline ends. The CDR3 is made up of 16 amino acids. The DNA of the CDR3 is TGTGCCAGCAGCCCCTCCCACGGAATCTCTGGAAACACCATATATTTT. It yields the protein CASSPSHGISGNTIYF. Full variable domain (missing parts from reference TRBV14 and TRBJ1-3): EAGVTQFPSHSVIEKGQTVTLRCDPISGHDNLYWYRRVMGKEIKFLLHFVKESKQDESGMPNNRFLAERTGGTYSTLKVQPAELEDSGVYFCASSPSHGISGNTIYFGEGSWLTVV.

This clone has a handful of counts. The rearrangement links TRBV28 to TRBJ1-2, with TRBD1 as a possible D gene (6 bases). Per germline, CDR1 MDHEN and CDR2 SYDVKM. V shed 5 bases and J shed 2 bases, with 9 bases lying between them. This CDR3 region has 13 residues. The CDR3 region has the DNA TGTGCCAGCAGTGGACAGAACAACTATGGCTACACCTTC. Its translation: CASSGQNNYGYTF.

The chain employs TRBV5-1 and TRBJ2-1, with D tentatively TRBD2 (7 bases). Trimming pared 6 bases from V and 4 bases from J, leaving 26 bases between. The CDR3 has 18 amino acids. The germline V gene encodes CDR1 SGHRS and CDR2 YFSETQ. DNA for the CDR3: TGCGCCAGCACCCCGGGCGGGACTACCCCCAGGGGATACAATGAGCAGTTCTTC. Amino acid sequence: CASTPGGTTPRGYNEQFF.

The chain employs TRBV4-1 and TRBJ1-2; D call uncertain. Between the trimmed V and J ends, which lost 0 bases and 4 bases, there was a span of 12 bases. The CDR3 runs to 15 residues. The germline CDR1 and CDR2 sequences are MGHRA and YSYEKL. In nucleotides, the CDR3 is TGCGCCAGCAGCCAAGATAATTTGGTGAGCTATGGCTACACCTTC. Translation: CASSQDNLVSYGYTF.

This clone was seen only once. The chain couples TRBV19 to TRBJ1-2, with 10 bases that match TRBD1. Germline V gene lookup returns CDR1 LNHDA and CDR2 SQIVND (reference sequence). The CDR3 covers 15 residues. V gave up 3 bases and J gave up 2 bases; unmatched junction bases: 3. The CDR3 loop is CASSILGQGNYGYTF. The CDR3 DNA is TGTGCCAGTAGTATTCTGGGACAGGGGAACTATGGCTACACCTTC.

The chain joins TRBV7-2 to TRBJ1-1, with D possibly matching TRBD1 (6 bases). Germline V gene sequence: CDR1 SGHTA, CDR2 FQGNSA. This CDR3 contains 14 residues. V was clipped by 3 bases and J by 1 base, with 9 bases between them. CDR3 protein: CASSFRGQNTEAFF. In nucleotides, the CDR3 is TGTGCCAGCAGCTTCAGGGGACAGAACACTGAAGCTTTCTTT.

Ten or more counts support this clone. The V gene is TRBV29-1, the J gene TRBJ2-3; D assignment may be TRBD1 or TRBD2 (5 bases each). The CDR3 loop spans 13 amino acids. Germline values: CDR1 SQVTM, CDR2 ANQGSEA. V dropped 7 bases and J dropped 5 bases, with 16 bases sitting between them. The chain's CDR3 is CSGGPIVGDTQYF. CDR3 nucleotide sequence: TGCAGCGGGGGACCTATAGTCGGAGATACGCAGTATTTT.

This clone appeared a few times. The chain uses TRBV4-1 and TRBJ1-6, with D possibly TRBD1 on 5 matching bases. In germline, CDR1 is MGHRA, CDR2 YSYEKL. Deletions cut 8 bases from V and 5 bases from J, with 16 bases between. This CDR3 has 15 residues. The chain's CDR3 is CASQPSGGNNSPLHF. The CDR3 bases are TGCGCCAGCCAACCCTCGGGGGGAAATAATTCACCCCTCCACTTT.

The genes are TRBV30 and TRBJ2-4; the D gene is possibly TRBD2 (5 bases). The CDR3 loop spans 15 amino acids. Trimming removed 7 bases at V and 1 base at J, with 17 bases between. Germline assignment: CDR1 GTSNPN and CDR2 SVGIG (reference sequence). CDR3 region: CALEESGVAKNIQYF. CDR3 bases: TGTGCCTTGGAGGAATCCGGCGTGGCCAAAAACATTCAGTACTTC.